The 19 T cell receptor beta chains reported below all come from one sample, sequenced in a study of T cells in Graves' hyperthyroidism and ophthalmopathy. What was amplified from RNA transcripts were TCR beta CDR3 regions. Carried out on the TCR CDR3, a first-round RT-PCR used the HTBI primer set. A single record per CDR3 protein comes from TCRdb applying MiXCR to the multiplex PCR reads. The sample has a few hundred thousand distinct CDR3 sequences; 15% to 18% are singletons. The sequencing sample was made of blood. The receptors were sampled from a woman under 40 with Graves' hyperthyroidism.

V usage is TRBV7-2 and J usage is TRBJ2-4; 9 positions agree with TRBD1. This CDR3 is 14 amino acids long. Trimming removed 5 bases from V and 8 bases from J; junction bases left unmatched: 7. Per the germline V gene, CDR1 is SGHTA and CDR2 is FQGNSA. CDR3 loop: CASSAGQGRYIQYF. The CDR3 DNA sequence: TGTGCCAGCAGCGCCGGACAGGGGCGGTACATTCAGTACTTC.

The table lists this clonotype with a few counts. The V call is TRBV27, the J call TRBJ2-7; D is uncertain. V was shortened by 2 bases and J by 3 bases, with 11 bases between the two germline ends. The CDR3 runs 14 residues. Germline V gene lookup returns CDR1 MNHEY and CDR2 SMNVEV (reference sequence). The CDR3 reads CASSLGRQYYEQYF. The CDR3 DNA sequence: TGTGCCAGCAGTTTAGGAAGGCAGTACTACGAGCAGTACTTC.

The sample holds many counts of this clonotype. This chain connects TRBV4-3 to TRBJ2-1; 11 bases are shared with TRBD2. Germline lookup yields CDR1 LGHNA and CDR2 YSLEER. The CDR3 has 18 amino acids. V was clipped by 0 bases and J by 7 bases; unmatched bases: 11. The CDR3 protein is CASSQDRVTSGVANEQFF. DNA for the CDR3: TGCGCCAGCAGCCAAGATCGTGTGACTAGCGGGGTAGCTAATGAGCAGTTCTTC.

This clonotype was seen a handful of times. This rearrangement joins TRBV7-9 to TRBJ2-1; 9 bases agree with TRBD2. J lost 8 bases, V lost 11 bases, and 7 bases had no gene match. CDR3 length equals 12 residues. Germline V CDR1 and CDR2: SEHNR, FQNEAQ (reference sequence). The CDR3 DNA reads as TGTGCCGGATATAGCGGGAGCGATGAGCAGTTCTTC. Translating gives CAGYSGSDEQFF.

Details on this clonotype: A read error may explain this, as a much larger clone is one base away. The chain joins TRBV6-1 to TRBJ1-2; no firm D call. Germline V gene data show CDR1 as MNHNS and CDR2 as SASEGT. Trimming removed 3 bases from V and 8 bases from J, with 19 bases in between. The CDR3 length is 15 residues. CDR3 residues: CASSESTVTGYGYTF. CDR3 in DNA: TGTGCCAGCAGTGAGTCCACAGTGACTGGTTACGGCTACACCTTC.

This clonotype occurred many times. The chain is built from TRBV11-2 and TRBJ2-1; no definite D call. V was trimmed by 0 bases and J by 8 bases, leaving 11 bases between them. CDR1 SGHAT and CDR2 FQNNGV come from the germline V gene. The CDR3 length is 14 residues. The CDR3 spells CASSLESAWHEQFF. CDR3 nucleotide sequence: TGTGCCAGCAGCTTAGAATCCGCTTGGCATGAGCAGTTCTTC.

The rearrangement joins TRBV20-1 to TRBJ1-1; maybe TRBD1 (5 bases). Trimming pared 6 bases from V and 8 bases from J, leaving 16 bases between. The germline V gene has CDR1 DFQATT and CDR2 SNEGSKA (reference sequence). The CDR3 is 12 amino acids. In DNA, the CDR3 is TGCAGTGCGAGGAGGTTGACAGTCGAAGCTTTCTTT. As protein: CSARRLTVEAFF.

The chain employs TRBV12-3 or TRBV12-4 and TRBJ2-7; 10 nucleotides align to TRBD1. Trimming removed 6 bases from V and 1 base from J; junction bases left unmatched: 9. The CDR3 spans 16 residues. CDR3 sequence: CASSSSSGQGSYEQYF. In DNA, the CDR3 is TGTGCCAGCAGCTCAAGCTCGGGACAGGGGTCCTACGAGCAGTACTTC.

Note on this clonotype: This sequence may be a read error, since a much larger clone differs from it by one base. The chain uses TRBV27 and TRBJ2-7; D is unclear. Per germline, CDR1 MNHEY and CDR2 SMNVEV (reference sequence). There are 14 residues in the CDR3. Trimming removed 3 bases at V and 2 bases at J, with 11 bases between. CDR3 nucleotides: TGTGCCAGCAGTTTCCGCTTCCCCGCCTACGAGCAGTACTTC. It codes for CASSFRFPAYEQYF.

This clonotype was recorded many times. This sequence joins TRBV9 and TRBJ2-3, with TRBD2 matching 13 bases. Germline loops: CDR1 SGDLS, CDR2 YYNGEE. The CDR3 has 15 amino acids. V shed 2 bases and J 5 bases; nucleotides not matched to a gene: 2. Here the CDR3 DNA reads TGTGCCAGCAGCGTTCGGACTAGCGGGAGAGATACGCAGTATTTT. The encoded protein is CASSVRTSGRDTQYF.

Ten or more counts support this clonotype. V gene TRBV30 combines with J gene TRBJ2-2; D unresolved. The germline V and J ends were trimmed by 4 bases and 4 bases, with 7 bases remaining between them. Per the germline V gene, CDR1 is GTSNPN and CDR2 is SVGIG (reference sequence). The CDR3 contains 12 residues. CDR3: CAWTAVTGELFF. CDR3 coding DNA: TGTGCCTGGACGGCAGTCACCGGGGAGCTGTTTTTT.

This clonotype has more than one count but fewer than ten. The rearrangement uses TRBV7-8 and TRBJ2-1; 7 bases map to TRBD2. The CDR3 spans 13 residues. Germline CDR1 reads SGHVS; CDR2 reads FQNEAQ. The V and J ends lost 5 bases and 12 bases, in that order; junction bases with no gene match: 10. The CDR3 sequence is CASSPRGAGVQFF. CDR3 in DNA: TGTGCCAGCAGCCCCCGAGGGGCGGGAGTGCAGTTCTTC.

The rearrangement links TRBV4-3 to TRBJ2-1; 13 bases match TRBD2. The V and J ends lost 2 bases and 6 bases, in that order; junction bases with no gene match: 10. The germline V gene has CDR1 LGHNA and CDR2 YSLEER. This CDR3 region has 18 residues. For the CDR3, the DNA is TGCGCCAGCAGCCAACGAGCCCCCGGGACTAGCGGGATCAATGAGCAGTTCTTC. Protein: CASSQRAPGTSGINEQFF.

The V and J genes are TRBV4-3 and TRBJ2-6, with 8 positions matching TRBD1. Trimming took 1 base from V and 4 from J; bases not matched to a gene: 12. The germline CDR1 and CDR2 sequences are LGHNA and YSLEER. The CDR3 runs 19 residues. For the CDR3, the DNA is TGCGCCAGCAGCCAAGGAGTCCTCGGACAGGGTGTGGGGGCCAACGTCCTGACTTTC. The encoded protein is CASSQGVLGQGVGANVLTF.

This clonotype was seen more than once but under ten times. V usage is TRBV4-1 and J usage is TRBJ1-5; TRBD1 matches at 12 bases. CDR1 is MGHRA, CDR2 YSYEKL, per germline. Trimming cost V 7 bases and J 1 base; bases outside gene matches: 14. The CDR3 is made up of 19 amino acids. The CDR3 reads CASKTFPGQGAGSNQPQHF. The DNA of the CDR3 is TGCGCCAGCAAGACTTTTCCGGGACAGGGGGCAGGGAGCAATCAGCCCCAGCATTTT.

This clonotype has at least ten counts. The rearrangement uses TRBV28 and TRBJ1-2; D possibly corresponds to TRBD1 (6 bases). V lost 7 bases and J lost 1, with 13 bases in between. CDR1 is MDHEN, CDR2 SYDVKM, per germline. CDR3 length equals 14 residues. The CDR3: CASMRKGGNYGYTF. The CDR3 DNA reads TGTGCCAGCATGCGTAAAGGGGGTAACTATGGCTACACCTTC.

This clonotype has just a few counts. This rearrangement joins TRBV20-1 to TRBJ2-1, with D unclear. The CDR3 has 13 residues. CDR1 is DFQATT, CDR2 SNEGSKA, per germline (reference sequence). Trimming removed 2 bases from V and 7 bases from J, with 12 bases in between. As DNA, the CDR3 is TGCAGTGCTAGATACTACCCGAGGAATGAGCAGTTCTTC. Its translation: CSARYYPRNEQFF.

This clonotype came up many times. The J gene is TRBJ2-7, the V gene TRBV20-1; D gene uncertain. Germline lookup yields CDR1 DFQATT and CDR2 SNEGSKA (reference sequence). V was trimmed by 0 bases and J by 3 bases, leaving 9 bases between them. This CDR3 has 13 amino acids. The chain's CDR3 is CSARDPVGYEQYF. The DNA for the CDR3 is TGCAGTGCTAGAGATCCAGTGGGCTACGAGCAGTACTTC.

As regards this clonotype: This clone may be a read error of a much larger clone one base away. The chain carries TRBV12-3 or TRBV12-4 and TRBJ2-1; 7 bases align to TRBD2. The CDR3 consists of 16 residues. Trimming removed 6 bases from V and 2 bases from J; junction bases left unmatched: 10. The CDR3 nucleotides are TGTGCCAGCAGGACGTCTAGCGGAGGGACCTACAATGAGCAGTTCTTC. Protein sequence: CASRTSSGGTYNEQFF.